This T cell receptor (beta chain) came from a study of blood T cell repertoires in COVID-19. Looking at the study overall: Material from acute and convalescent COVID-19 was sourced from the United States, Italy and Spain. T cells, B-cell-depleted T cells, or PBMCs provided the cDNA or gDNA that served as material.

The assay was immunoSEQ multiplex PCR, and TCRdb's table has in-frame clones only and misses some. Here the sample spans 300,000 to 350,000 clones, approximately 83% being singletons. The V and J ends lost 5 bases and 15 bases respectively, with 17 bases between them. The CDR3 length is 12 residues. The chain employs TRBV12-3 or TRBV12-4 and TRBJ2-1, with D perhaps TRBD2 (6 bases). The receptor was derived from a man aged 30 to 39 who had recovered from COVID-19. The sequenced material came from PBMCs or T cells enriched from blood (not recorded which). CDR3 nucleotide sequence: TGTGCCAGCAGTGCGGGAATTGGGGTGCTGTTCTTC. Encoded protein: CASSAGIGVLFF.